This T cell receptor (beta chain) derives from a study of STAT5B mutations in CD4+ large granular lymphocyte leukemia (dated by TCRdb to 2022 to 2024). Study-level background: Among the healthy controls, the CDR3 'QG' motif was associated with a particular HLA allele. The study compared the TCRbeta repertoires of patients with CD4+ T-cell large granular lymphocyte leukemia against the TCRbeta repertoires of healthy blood donors. Flow cytometry on FACSCanto II or FACSVerse showed that the purified fractions were more than 95% pure among lymphocytes.

The CDR3 numbers 15 residues from cysteine through phenylalanine. The DNA shown is the 45-base CDR3, in frame from base 1. According to the germline V gene (reference sequence), CDR1 reads SGHAT and CDR2 reads FQDESV. Trimming takes 5 bases from V and 0 bases from J, and the germline ends sit 13 bases apart. In the case of this clone: Its specific antigen is unknown. No much larger clone exists at a distance of one base, and base qualities are not known.

Buffy coats from 30 to 40 blood donors, supplied by the Finnish Red Cross blood service, were used as healthy controls. All TCR-sequenced material derived from peripheral blood: patient blood samples and healthy donor buffy coats. Ficoll-Hypaque gradient centrifugation was used to isolate peripheral blood mononuclear cells. CD4+ cells were magnetically purified from the buffy coats of healthy controls. The Gentra Puregene Cell and Tissue kit was used for genomic DNA extraction, and quantification was performed on a Qubit 2.0 fluorometer. The immunoSEQ assay at survey resolution was applied to genomic DNA for sequencing of TCRbeta rearrangements. Concerning the study's data processing: In the TCR sequencing data, the smallest productive clonotype frequency that could be detected was 2.59 x 10-5. Analyses included only productive TCRbeta rearrangements, meaning complete and in-frame sequences. Simpson clonality, calculated in the immunoSEQ Analyzer version 3.0, was used as the measure of sample clonality. Clones were categorized by frequency as very rare, small, medium, large (1-20%) or hyperexpanded (>20%). Generation probabilities were estimated with OLGA 1.2.3, V-gene circos plots were generated with VDJtools, specificities were searched for in VDJdb, and CDR3 motifs were identified with GLIPH. Held by TCRdb, this immuneACCESS table contains in-frame sequences only and omits some clones. Under half of the omission traces to an unresolved V gene where checked; the cause of the rest is unknown. The D gene and trimming were derived from the DNA, and the V and J assignments and clone size from that table. The sample contains about 33,000 clones, about 74% of them found a single time. The ten largest clones take up 0.25% to 0.35% of the sample.

Study-wide conclusions, independent of this receptor: Each patient's main leukemic clonotypes were private, but roughly 25% of these clonotypes showed up at low frequency in the non-leukemic repertoires of other patients. Enrichment of TRBV06-family usage was observed among the top patient clones (8/27) relative to healthy controls (2/35). Greater clonality appeared to be present in CD4-sorted patient repertoires than in healthy CD4+ repertoires, and the difference was retained after the putative leukemic clones were removed. Data were not HLA-matched; higher clonality in CD4+ versus CD8+ T-LGLL could reflect the relatively small sample size.

This receptor was identified in a human donor in good health. Material for sequencing was CD4+ T cells from blood buffy coats. The chain uses TRBV11-1 and TRBJ2-5; a tentative D call is TRBD1 (6 bases match). Read as DNA, the sequence is TGTGCCAGCAGCCGGATTACAGGGAACCAAGAGACCCAGTACTTC. Translated, this gives CASSRITGNQETQYF.